The rows below give T cell receptor beta chains drawn from one sample of a study of blood T cell repertoires in COVID-19. The repertoire was sequenced with immunoSEQ multiplex PCR; TCRdb's copy has only in-frame clones and lacks some. The repertoire holds approximately 77,000 clones, with around 90% as singletons. Material for sequencing was peripheral blood. These receptor sequences come from a man between 50 and 59 years old with active COVID-19. Each CDR3 is given with its conserved first and last residue. A D gene is named only where the DNA matches it firmly. Expanded clones are given a class, and other clones once, few, many or no size at all.

CDR3,DNA,D,V,size,J
CASPRGADYNEQFF,TGTGCCAGCCCGCGGGGGGCCGACTACAATGAGCAGTTCTTC,TRBD2,TRBV7-2,NA,TRBJ2-1
CASSPHRLHSPLHF,TGTGCCAGCAGTCCACATAGACTGCATTCACCCCTCCACTTT,NA,TRBV7-9,few,TRBJ1-6
CASSPLNTGELFF,TGTGCCAGCAGCCCTTTAAACACCGGGGAGCTGTTTTTT,NA,TRBV7-2,NA,TRBJ2-2
CANTRRGSGYTF,TGTGCCAACACCAGGCGGGGCTCCGGCTACACCTTC,NA,TRBV2,NA,TRBJ1-2
CASRATGAVNTEAFF,TGTGCCAGCCGAGCTACAGGGGCGGTGAACACTGAAGCTTTCTTT,TRBD1,TRBV6-4,NA,TRBJ1-1
CASRGDSNTYEQYF,TGCGCCAGCAGGGGGGACAGTAACACCTACGAGCAGTACTTC,TRBD1,TRBV5-1,NA,TRBJ2-7
CASSQNGLAGGLGSEQYF,TGTGCCAGCAGCCAAAACGGACTAGCGGGGGGGCTAGGATCCGAGCAGTACTTC,TRBD2,TRBV3-1/TRBV3-2,NA,TRBJ2-7
CASSQDQWETEAFF,TGTGCCAGCAGCCAAGATCAATGGGAGACTGAAGCTTTCTTT,NA,TRBV3-1/TRBV3-2,NA,TRBJ1-1
CASSVGASRRLHSNQPQHF,TGTGCCAGCAGCGTAGGGGCCAGTCGACGCCTACATAGCAATCAGCCCCAGCATTTT,NA,TRBV9,NA,TRBJ1-5
CASSQDSGASGNTIYF,TGCGCCAGCAGCCAAGATAGCGGAGCCTCTGGAAACACCATATATTTT,NA,TRBV4-3,few,TRBJ1-3
CASSDRVIQETQYF,TGTGCCAGCAGCGACCGGGTAATACAAGAGACCCAGTACTTC,NA,TRBV5-6,NA,TRBJ2-5
CASSNSNGANYGYTF,TGTGCCAGCAGCAATTCGAATGGGGCAAACTATGGCTACACCTTC,NA,TRBV28,NA,TRBJ1-2
CASSLARPGGSRTEAFF,TGTGCCAGCAGCTTAGCGAGGCCAGGGGGCTCTAGGACTGAAGCTTTCTTT,TRBD1,TRBV7-6,NA,TRBJ1-1
CASSLGMTGKNQPQHF,TGTGCCAGCAGCTTAGGTATGACAGGGAAAAATCAGCCCCAGCATTTT,TRBD1,TRBV11-2,NA,TRBJ1-5
CASSLSPRDTEAFF,TGTGCCAGCAGCCTCAGTCCGAGGGACACTGAAGCTTTCTTT,NA,TRBV5-6,NA,TRBJ1-1
CASSFGFIDEQFF,TGTGCCAGCAGTTTTGGCTTCATTGATGAGCAGTTCTTC,NA,TRBV12-3/TRBV12-4,NA,TRBJ2-1
CASSPRPERAGELFF,TGTGCCAGCAGCCCCCGGCCTGAGAGGGCCGGGGAGCTGTTTTTT,NA,TRBV5-6,NA,TRBJ2-2
CASSYRRQGVYNEQFF,TGTGCCAGCAGTTACCGTAGACAGGGGGTCTACAATGAGCAGTTCTTC,TRBD1,TRBV6-6,NA,TRBJ2-1
CASSIVQSYEQYF,TGTGCCAGTAGTATTGTACAGAGCTACGAGCAGTACTTC,NA,TRBV19,once,TRBJ2-7
CASSVQGLGSNTEAFF,TGTGCCAGCTCAGTACAGGGTTTGGGGAGTAACACTGAAGCTTTCTTT,NA,TRBV18,NA,TRBJ1-1
CASSVDSGTSGWNTGELFF,TGTGCCAGCAGCGTAGACTCCGGGACTAGCGGCTGGAACACCGGGGAGCTGTTTTTT,TRBD2,TRBV9,NA,TRBJ2-2
CASSLVASGGQETQYF,TGTGCCAGCAGCTTAGTAGCTAGCGGGGGACAAGAGACCCAGTACTTC,TRBD2,TRBV7-6,NA,TRBJ2-5
CASSQGSTFAGPPYNEQFF,TGTGCCAGCAGCCAAGGGTCAACATTTGCGGGACCTCCCTACAATGAGCAGTTCTTC,NA,TRBV3-1/TRBV3-2,NA,TRBJ2-1
CASSHLSGRADTQYF,TGCGCCAGCAGCCACCTTAGCGGGAGGGCAGATACGCAGTATTTT,TRBD2,TRBV4-1,NA,TRBJ2-3
CASSPTGHEQYF,TGTGCCAGCAGTCCGACAGGGCACGAGCAGTACTTC,TRBD1,TRBV12-3/TRBV12-4,NA,TRBJ2-7
CASKDIREGWGNTEAFF,TGTGCCAGCAAAGATATCCGAGAGGGCTGGGGGAACACTGAAGCTTTCTTT,NA,TRBV28,few,TRBJ1-1
CASSPQRASSSQYF,TGTGCCAGCAGCCCGCAGCGGGCTAGCAGTTCTCAGTACTTC,NA,TRBV11-2,NA,TRBJ2-7
CASSERGSVGNQPQHF,TGTGCCAGCAGTGAAAGGGGGTCAGTCGGCAATCAGCCCCAGCATTTT,NA,TRBV2,NA,TRBJ1-5
CASSFRGSYEQYF,TGTGCCAGCAGTTTTAGGGGAAGCTACGAGCAGTACTTC,NA,TRBV28,NA,TRBJ2-7
CASSLGLAVFNEQFF,TGTGCCAGCTCACTCGGACTAGCGGTCTTTAATGAGCAGTTCTTC,TRBD2,TRBV18,few,TRBJ2-1
CASSESGLDDEQFF,TGTGCCAGCAGTGAATCCGGACTAGATGATGAGCAGTTCTTC,TRBD2,TRBV6-1,NA,TRBJ2-1
CASSWTGGNTEAFF,TGTGCCAGCAGTTGGACAGGGGGCAACACTGAAGCTTTCTTT,TRBD1,TRBV6-5,NA,TRBJ1-1
CASSYPSGGYGYTF,TGTGCCAGCAGTTATCCCTCGGGGGGCTACGGCTACACCTTC,NA,TRBV6-6,NA,TRBJ1-2
CASSVDRDQPQHF,TGTGCCAGCAGCGTAGATAGAGATCAGCCCCAGCATTTT,NA,TRBV9,NA,TRBJ1-5
CASSRPGTVYNEQFF,TGTGCCAGTAGTAGGCCCGGGACAGTCTACAATGAGCAGTTCTTC,TRBD1,TRBV19,NA,TRBJ2-1
CASSLSLASGVGTGELFF,TGTGCCAGCAGCTTAAGCCTGGCTAGCGGAGTGGGTACCGGGGAGCTGTTTTTT,TRBD2,TRBV7-3,NA,TRBJ2-2
CAGGLAGGDNEQFF,TGTGCCGGAGGACTAGCGGGGGGAGACAATGAGCAGTTCTTC,TRBD2,TRBV7-2,NA,TRBJ2-1
CASSDSLAGSYNEQFF,TGTGCCAGCAGTGACTCCCTAGCAGGCTCCTACAATGAGCAGTTCTTC,NA,TRBV6-4,few,TRBJ2-1
CASSFPGTGVGGYTF,TGTGCCAGCAGTTTCCCCGGGACAGGGGTTGGGGGCTACACCTTC,TRBD1,TRBV28,few,TRBJ1-2
CATSRDRAMNTEAFF,TGTGCCACCAGCAGAGATCGAGCCATGAACACTGAAGCTTTCTTT,NA,TRBV15,NA,TRBJ1-1
CASSPGGSGRRGEQFF,TGTGCCAGCAGCCCCGGGGGGAGCGGGAGGAGGGGTGAGCAGTTCTTC,TRBD2,TRBV11-3,NA,TRBJ2-1
CASSTRTGVGYF,TGTGCCAGCAGTACCAGGACGGGGGTGGGGTACTTC,NA,TRBV6-5,NA,TRBJ2-5
CATSRDRVGEAFF,TGTGCCACCAGCAGAGACCGGGTTGGTGAAGCTTTCTTT,NA,TRBV15,NA,TRBJ1-1